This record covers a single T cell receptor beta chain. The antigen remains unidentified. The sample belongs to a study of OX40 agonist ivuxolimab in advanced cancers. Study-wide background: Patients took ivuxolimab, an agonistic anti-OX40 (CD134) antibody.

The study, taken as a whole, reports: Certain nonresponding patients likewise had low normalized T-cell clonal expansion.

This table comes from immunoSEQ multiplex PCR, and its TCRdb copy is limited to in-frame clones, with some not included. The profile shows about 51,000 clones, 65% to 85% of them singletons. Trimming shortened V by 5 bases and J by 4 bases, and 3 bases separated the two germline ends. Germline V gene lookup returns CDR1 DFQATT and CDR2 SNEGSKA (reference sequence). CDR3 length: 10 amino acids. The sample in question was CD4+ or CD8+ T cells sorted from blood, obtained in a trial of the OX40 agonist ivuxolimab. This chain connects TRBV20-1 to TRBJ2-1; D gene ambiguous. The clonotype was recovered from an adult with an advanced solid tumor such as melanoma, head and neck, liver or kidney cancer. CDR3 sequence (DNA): TGCAGTGCTTTTTACAATGAGCAGTTCTTC. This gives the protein CSAFYNEQFF.